One and the same sample provided the 2 T cell receptor beta chains below, sequenced in a study of T cell responses to AZD1222 COVID-19 vaccine. Data came from immunoSEQ multiplex PCR; TCRdb stores just in-frame clones and leaves some out. The sample yields some 150,000 clones, about 93% seen once. Sequenced material: peripheral blood, taken on day 0 of AZD1222 vaccination. The receptors originated from an adult in good health.

V is TRBV7-2 and J is TRBJ2-1; D gene uncertain. This CDR3 spans 12 amino acids. The germline V and J ends were trimmed by 0 bases and 9 bases, with 6 bases remaining between them. Germline V gene sequence: CDR1 SGHTA, CDR2 FQGNSA. CDR3 bases: TGTGCCAGCAGCTTAGCGTGGGGTGAGCAGTTCTTC. Its protein is CASSLAWGEQFF.

The rearrangement uses TRBV7-2 and TRBJ2-6; D gene unclear. Germline-derived CDR1 and CDR2 are SGHTA and FQGNSA. V was shortened by 7 bases and J by 0 bases, with 10 bases between the two germline ends. The CDR3 has 15 amino acids. The CDR3 DNA reads TGTGCCAGCACCCATCGGAGCTCTGGGGCCAACGTCCTGACTTTC. It translates to CASTHRSSGANVLTF.